This TCR beta chain is from a study of T-cell memory formation after mild COVID-19. Study summary: Most TCR clusters belonged to a single donor.

The table lists this clonotype with a few counts. 5'RACE, which relied on constant-segment primers, yielded TCR alpha and TCR beta cDNA libraries carrying sample barcodes and UMIs. TCRdb re-called the 5' RACE reads with MiXCR, one entry per CDR3 protein. This table holds 200,000 to 250,000 distinct CDR3 sequences, 15% to 19% found once. Trimming removed 9 bases from V and 2 bases from J, with 11 bases in between. The CDR3 sequence is 12 residues long. Germline CDR1 LNHDA, CDR2 SQIVND (reference sequence). The source is an adult woman who had mild COVID-19 (a few samples of this study predate the infection). Cell type and time point are not known. V is TRBV19 and J is TRBJ2-7, with D perhaps matching TRBD1 or TRBD2 (6 bases each). Sequenced input: PBMCs or a T cell subset sorted from them (not recorded which). This CDR3 reads CARQGGTYEQYF. In nucleotides, the CDR3 is TGTGCCAGACAGGGAGGAACCTACGAGCAGTACTTC.